One and the same sample provided the 18 T cell receptor beta chains below, sequenced in a study of T cell changes during pregnancy in multiple sclerosis. Libraries were prepared by immunoSEQ multiplex PCR; TCRdb keeps only in-frame clonotypes and omits some of them. The table shows some 47,000 clones, with around 96% occurring only once. This sample comprised peripheral blood, obtained in the second trimester of pregnancy. These receptors all come from a female donor with multiple sclerosis, enrolled in a pregnancy study.

The V and J genes are TRBV6-6 and TRBJ2-7; 8 bases match TRBD2. This CDR3 contains 13 residues. CDR1 and CDR2 from the germline V gene are MNHNY and SVGAGI (reference sequence). After removal of 7 bases from V and 2 bases from J, the junction contained 4 bases not matched to a gene. CDR3 nucleotide sequence: TGTGCCAGCATGGCGGGGGGCACCTACGAGCAGTACTTC. This codes for CASMAGGTYEQYF.

The gene calls are TRBV19 and TRBJ1-5; D may be TRBD1 (5 bases). Trimming left V 5 bases short and J 3 bases short, with 14 bases between. Germline values: CDR1 LNHDA, CDR2 SQIVND (reference sequence). The CDR3 covers 15 residues. The CDR3 here is CASSYQGLNNQPQHF. The CDR3 region has the DNA TGTGCCAGTAGTTATCAGGGTTTGAACAATCAGCCCCAGCATTTT.

The CDR3 nucleotides are TGTGCCAGCAGCTTATTTGGCACTAGCGGCCCCTACGAGCAGTACTTC. It codes for CASSLFGTSGPYEQYF. This chain uses TRBV7-3 with TRBJ2-7, with TRBD2 identical over 8 bases. With V trimmed by 2 bases and J by 2 bases, 8 bases remained unmatched. Germline V gene sequence: CDR1 SGHTA, CDR2 FQGTGA. The CDR3 runs to 16 residues. Full variable domain (missing parts from reference TRBV7-3 and TRBJ2-7): GAGVSQTPSNKVTEKGKYVELRCDPISGHTALYWYRQSLGQGPEFLIYFQGTGAADDSGLPNDRFFAVRPEGSVSTLKIQRTERGDSAVYLCASSLFGTSGPYEQYFGPGTRLTVT.

The chain has TRBV7-2 and TRBJ2-6, with 7 nucleotides matching TRBD1. The germline V gene has CDR1 SGHTA and CDR2 FQGNSA. The CDR3 sequence is 15 residues long. The V gene end was trimmed by 6 bases and the J gene end by 4 bases; junction bases not matched to a gene: 6. CDR3 in amino acids: CASSLDRAGANVLTF. The DNA for the CDR3 is TGTGCCAGCAGTCTCGACAGGGCGGGGGCCAACGTCCTGACTTTC.

The chain uses TRBV15 and TRBJ2-1; 9 nucleotides line up with TRBD2. Trimming cost V 2 bases and J 1 base; bases outside gene matches: 3. CDR1 is LNHNV, CDR2 YYDKDF, per germline (reference sequence). The CDR3 has 16 amino acids. CDR3 residues: CATSRSGLASYNEQFF. CDR3 DNA sequence: TGTGCCACCAGCAGATCCGGACTAGCGTCCTACAATGAGCAGTTCTTC.

This chain joins TRBV7-6 and TRBJ1-1; D is uncertain. Germline CDR1 reads SGHVS; CDR2 reads FNYEAQ. This CDR3 has 16 amino acids. V lost 0 bases and J 1 base, leaving 12 bases between the germline ends. CDR3 region: CASSLALLTGNTEAFF. The CDR3 DNA reads TGTGCCAGCAGCTTAGCCTTGCTAACCGGGAACACTGAAGCTTTCTTT.

The chain links TRBV5-1 to TRBJ2-5; TRBD2 matches 14 bases. Germline trimming cut 0 bases from V and 4 bases from J; bases unmatched to any gene: 8. This CDR3 has 18 residues. Germline V lookup: CDR1 SGHRS, CDR2 YFSETQ. The CDR3 DNA reads TGCGCCAGCAGCTTGGGGGGACTAGCGGGAGCTAGCCCAGAGACCCAGTACTTC. Translated: CASSLGGLAGASPETQYF.

V usage is TRBV6-4 and J usage is TRBJ2-1; 11 bases fit TRBD2. Germline CDR1 MRHNA, CDR2 SNTAGT. The CDR3 has 16 amino acids. V lost 2 bases and J lost 6; bases outside the gene matches: 6. In DNA, the CDR3 is TGTGCCAGCAGTGACGTACCCGGGACTAGCGGCAATGAGCAGTTCTTC. It specifies CASSDVPGTSGNEQFF.

This chain uses TRBV29-1 with TRBJ1-2; 8 nucleotides agree with TRBD1. CDR3 length: 14 amino acids. Germline values: CDR1 SQVTM, CDR2 ANQGSEA. After removal of 6 bases from V and 8 bases from J, the junction contained 14 bases not matched to a gene. The CDR3 bases are TGCAGCGTGGAACAGGACAGGGTGAGCTACGGCTACACCTTC. Protein: CSVEQDRVSYGYTF.

The gene calls are TRBV28 and TRBJ2-7, with 12 positions matching TRBD2. Germline V gives CDR1 MDHEN, CDR2 SYDVKM. The CDR3 consists of 15 residues. Germline trimming cut 4 bases from V and 5 bases from J; bases unmatched to any gene: 6. CDR3 sequence (DNA): TGTGCCAGCAGTTCACCTCGGACTAGCGGGAACGAGCAGTACTTC. It codes for CASSSPRTSGNEQYF.

The V gene is TRBV6-4, the J gene TRBJ2-1; 11 bases match TRBD1. Germline values: CDR1 MRHNA, CDR2 SNTAGT. The CDR3 sequence is 14 residues long. The V gene end was trimmed by 2 bases and the J gene end by 6 bases; junction bases not matched to a gene: 0. CDR3 protein: CASSDGTGGNEQFF. CDR3 nucleotides: TGTGCCAGCAGTGACGGGACAGGGGGCAATGAGCAGTTCTTC.

CDR3 nucleotide sequence: TGTGCCAGCAGCTTGAGGGAGCCCTACGAGCAGTACTTC. Protein: CASSLREPYEQYF. The chain employs TRBV5-4 and TRBJ2-7; D is perhaps TRBD2 (5 bases). This CDR3 comprises 13 residues. Germline-derived CDR1 and CDR2 are SGHNT and YYREEE (reference sequence). V was trimmed by 1 base and J by 2 bases, leaving 7 bases between them.

The chain has TRBV5-1 and TRBJ1-1; 10 nucleotides align to TRBD1. Per germline, CDR1 SGHRS and CDR2 YFSETQ. J was trimmed by 2 bases and V by 6 bases; bases with no gene match: 10. The CDR3 spans 16 residues. CDR3 coding DNA: TGCGCCAGCATGGGGGACAGGGGCCTCCGCAACACTGAAGCTTTCTTT. This translates into CASMGDRGLRNTEAFF.

The CDR3 DNA reads as TGCGCCAGCAGCCAAGTCCTCCGGGGTTTAGGGAATAAGCAGTTCTTC. This translates into CASSQVLRGLGNKQFF. This chain uses TRBV4-3 with TRBJ2-1; D is perhaps TRBD2 (5 bases). The CDR3 has 16 residues. V dropped 1 base and J dropped 11 bases, with 21 bases sitting between them. The germline gives CDR1 LGHNA, CDR2 YSLEER.

This rearrangement joins TRBV21-1 to TRBJ2-7; the table gives TRBD2 as D, unverified against the DNA. TRBV21-1 is classified as a pseudogene. This CDR3 is 16 amino acids long. The chain's CDR3 is CASSKGARVSPYEQYF. The DNA for the CDR3 is TGTGCCAGCAGCAAAGGTGCAAGAGTTAGTCCCTACGAGCAGTACTTC.

This clone was observed once. The V gene is TRBV6-1, the J gene TRBJ1-5; D not certain. The germline V gene encodes CDR1 MNHNS and CDR2 SASEGT. This CDR3 is 16 amino acids long. Between the trimmed V and J ends, which lost 2 bases and 0 bases, there was a span of 11 bases. CDR3 residues: CASSELAGNSNQPQHF. In nucleotides, the CDR3 is TGTGCCAGCAGTGAATTGGCGGGGAATAGCAATCAGCCCCAGCATTTT.

This clone was recorded once. This sequence joins TRBV11-3 and TRBJ2-2; 8 bases are a match to TRBD1. Germline CDR1 SGHNT, CDR2 YENEEA. V dropped 4 bases and J dropped 3; count of bases not matched to a gene: 7. The CDR3 has 16 amino acids. Here the CDR3 reads CASSSQRTGYTGELFF. CDR3 DNA sequence: TGTGCCAGCAGCTCTCAACGGACAGGGTACACCGGGGAGCTGTTTTTT.

The J gene is TRBJ2-7, the V gene TRBV10-3, with 7 bases fitting TRBD1. Trimming at V came to 2 bases and at J to 0 bases, leaving 4 bases not matched to a gene. The CDR3 totals 15 residues. Germline V gene lookup returns CDR1 ENHRY and CDR2 SYGVKD. CDR3: CAISEPRDSSYEQYF. The CDR3 coding sequence is TGTGCCATCAGTGAGCCCCGGGACAGCTCCTACGAGCAGTACTTC.